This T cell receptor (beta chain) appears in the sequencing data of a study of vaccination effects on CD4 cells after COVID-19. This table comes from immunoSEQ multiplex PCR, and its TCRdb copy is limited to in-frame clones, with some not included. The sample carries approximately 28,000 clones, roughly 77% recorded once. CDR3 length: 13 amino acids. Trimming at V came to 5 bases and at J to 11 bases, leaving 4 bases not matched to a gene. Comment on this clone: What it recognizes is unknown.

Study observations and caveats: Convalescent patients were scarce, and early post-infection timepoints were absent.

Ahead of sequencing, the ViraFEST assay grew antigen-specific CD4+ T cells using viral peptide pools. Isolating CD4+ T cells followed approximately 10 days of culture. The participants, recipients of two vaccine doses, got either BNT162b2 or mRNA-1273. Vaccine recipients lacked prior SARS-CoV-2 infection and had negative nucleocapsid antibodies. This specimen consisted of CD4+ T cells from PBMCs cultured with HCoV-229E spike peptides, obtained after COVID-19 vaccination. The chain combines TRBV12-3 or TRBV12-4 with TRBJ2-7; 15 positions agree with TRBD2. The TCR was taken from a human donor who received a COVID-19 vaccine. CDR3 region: CASSGGTSGRKYF. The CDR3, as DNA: TGTGCCAGCAGTGGTGGGACTAGCGGGAGGAAGTACTTC.